These 24 T cell receptor beta chains were sequenced from one sample in a study of T-cell memory formation after mild COVID-19 (dated by TCRdb to 2020 to 2022). Library generation was performed with 5' RACE. The instrument was an Illumina NovaSeq 6000. TCRdb handled the public reads itself, with Q25 trimming in fastp and clone calling in MiXCR, and kept productive beta chains. Identical CDR3 proteins give one entry, which carries the most common genes and DNA. Recorded for this sample are roughly 110,000 distinct CDR3 sequences; about a fifth of them occurred a single time. The top ten constitute about two fifths of the sample. Sequenced sample: PBMCs or a T cell subset sorted from them (not recorded which). Receptors were obtained from a man between 18 and 35 years old who had mild COVID-19 (a few samples of this study predate the infection). The sample titles of this study are shuffled in the database, so cell type and time point are left out; the donor was told from shared clones.

The sample holds a few counts of this clonotype. The chain carries TRBV20-1 and TRBJ2-5; D unclear. Germline loops: CDR1 DFQATT, CDR2 SNEGSKA (reference sequence). V lost 5 bases and J 5 bases, leaving 18 bases between the germline ends. CDR3 length equals 14 residues. Here the CDR3 reads CSALTPGLSETQYF. CDR3 sequence (DNA): TGCAGTGCTTTAACCCCCGGGCTCTCGGAGACCCAGTACTTC.

The gene calls are TRBV7-2 and TRBJ2-5, with a weak D call TRBD1 (6 bases). V lost 1 base and J 5 bases, leaving 11 bases between the germline ends. The CDR3 consists of 14 residues. Germline V gene sequence: CDR1 SGHTA, CDR2 FQGNSA. The CDR3: CASSLVTGRETQYF. The DNA for the CDR3 is TGTGCCAGCAGCTTAGTGACAGGCCGGGAGACCCAGTACTTC.

The table lists this clonotype with a few counts. The chain joins TRBV5-1 to TRBJ2-1; unclear D gene. Trimming took off 4 bases at V and 12 bases at J, with 20 bases between the two ends. The germline V gene encodes CDR1 SGHRS and CDR2 YFSETQ. This CDR3 comprises 14 residues. The CDR3 loop is CASSTQNEPLTQFF. Here the CDR3 DNA reads TGCGCCAGCAGCACCCAGAACGAACCACTAACGCAGTTCTTC.

V and J are TRBV7-6 and TRBJ2-7; D unclear. Between the trimmed V and J ends, which lost 5 bases and 0 bases, there was a span of 14 bases. Germline CDR1 reads SGHVS; CDR2 reads FNYEAQ. The CDR3 has 15 residues. The CDR3 reads CASSPDPGISYEQYF. In DNA form, the CDR3 reads TGTGCCAGCAGCCCCGACCCGGGTATCTCCTACGAGCAGTACTTC.

V is TRBV6-2 or TRBV6-3 and J is TRBJ1-1; 8 bases match TRBD1. The CDR3 extends over 17 amino acids. V trimming: 4 bases; J trimming: 2 bases; junction bases outside the gene matches: 12. Germline V gene lookup returns CDR1 MNHEY and CDR2 SVGEGT. CDR3 sequence reads: CASSFIQGASENTEAFF. The DNA for the CDR3 is TGTGCCAGCAGTTTCATCCAGGGGGCCTCCGAAAACACTGAAGCTTTCTTT.

The chain couples TRBV4-2 to TRBJ2-5, with 7 bases identical to TRBD1. Unmatched junction bases numbered 9, after V lost 3 bases and J lost 5 bases. Germline V gives CDR1 LGHNA, CDR2 YNFKEQ. This CDR3 has 15 amino acids. The CDR3 loop reads CASSQERQGAETQYF. The CDR3 region has the DNA TGTGCCAGCAGCCAGGAGAGACAGGGTGCGGAGACCCAGTACTTC.

The V gene is TRBV7-9, the J gene TRBJ1-2; TRBD1 is a possible D gene (6 bases). The CDR3 contains 17 residues. The V gene lost 6 bases and the J gene lost 5 bases, with 25 bases spanning the gap. Looked up from germline, CDR1 is SEHNR and CDR2 is FQNEAQ (reference sequence). The CDR3 loop reads CASRQPVDRQSNYGYTF. CDR3 sequence (DNA): TGTGCCAGCAGACAGCCCGTTGACAGGCAGTCGAATTATGGCTACACCTTC.

This sequence joins TRBV12-3 or TRBV12-4 and TRBJ2-5; D is undetermined. The CDR3 is made up of 11 amino acids. Trimming took 3 bases from V and 5 from J, leaving 4 bases between them. CDR3 DNA: TGTGCCAGCAGTTTCAGTGAGACCCAGTACTTC. Protein: CASSFSETQYF.

As to this clonotype: Mismatch with germline at one junction end may stem from a read error. This sequence joins TRBV4-3 and TRBJ2-3; D uncertain. From germline, CDR1 is LGHNA and CDR2 YSLEER. This CDR3 has 14 amino acids. The CDR3 region is CARSQDSKVVGLYF. DNA of the CDR3: TGCGCCAGAAGCCAAGATTCGAAGGTGGTGGGCCTGTATTTT.

This chain links TRBV7-9 with TRBJ1-5, with D perhaps matching TRBD1 (6 bases). The length of the CDR3 is 14 residues. Trimming took 5 bases from V and 0 from J, leaving 8 bases between them. Germline CDR1 and CDR2: SEHNR and FQNEAQ (reference sequence). The CDR3 DNA is TGTGCCAGCAGCCTGGACAGTAGCAATCAGCCCCAGCATTTT. This sequence encodes CASSLDSSNQPQHF.

The V and J genes are TRBV6-2 or TRBV6-3 and TRBJ2-7, with D unresolved. The V end lost 9 bases, the J end lost 2 bases, and 8 bases lay between the germline ends. This CDR3 has 11 amino acids. Germline V gives CDR1 MNHEY, CDR2 SVGEGT. The CDR3 reads CASRIAYEQYF. CDR3 coding DNA: TGTGCCAGTAGGATCGCCTACGAGCAGTACTTC.

This clonotype turned up a few times. CDR3 in amino acids: CASSETRSIEQFF. The DNA of the CDR3 is TGTGCCAGCAGTGAGACCAGGTCGATCGAGCAGTTCTTC. The chain is built from TRBV6-1 and TRBJ2-1; D is unresolved. The germline CDR1 and CDR2 sequences are MNHNS and SASEGT. CDR3 length equals 13 residues. Trimming removed 3 bases at V and 10 bases at J, with 13 bases between.

Notes on this clonotype: A much larger clone lies a single base off, so this may be a read error. The J gene is TRBJ1-2, the V gene TRBV7-2; D is unresolved. This CDR3 has 14 amino acids. V was pared by 1 base and J by 5 bases, with 11 bases between. Looked up from germline, CDR1 is SGHTA and CDR2 is FQGNSA. The CDR3 nucleotides read TGTGCCAGCAGCTTAGGAGACGTGATGTATGGCTACACCTTC. This codes for CASSLGDVMYGYTF.

The chain couples TRBV7-8 to TRBJ2-1, with D hard to call. Germline V gene data show CDR1 as SGHVS and CDR2 as FQNEAQ. CDR3 length: 12 amino acids. The germline V and J ends were trimmed by 5 bases and 12 bases, with 14 bases remaining between them. The CDR3 DNA sequence: TGTGCCAGCAGCGCCTCACCCCTGGGGCAGTTCTTC. Protein sequence: CASSASPLGQFF. The complete variable domain, with remaining parts taken from reference TRBV7-8 and TRBJ2-1, reads GAGVSQSPRYKVAKRGQDVALRCDPISGHVSLFWYQQALGQGPEFLTYFQNEAQLDKSGLPSDRFFAERPEGSVSTLKIQRTQQEDSAVYLCASSASPLGQFFGPGTRLTVL.

This clonotype was counted a few times. J is TRBJ2-1 and V is TRBV6-5; perhaps TRBD1 as D (6 bases). This CDR3 spans 14 amino acids. Per germline, CDR1 MNHEY and CDR2 SVGAGI. Between the trimmed V and J ends, which lost 8 bases and 9 bases, there was a span of 20 bases. CDR3 sequence: CASAVQGISGEQFF. CDR3 nucleotides: TGTGCCAGCGCGGTCCAGGGGATATCGGGTGAGCAGTTCTTC.

This clonotype was counted a few times. The gene calls are TRBV2 and TRBJ2-1, with 9 nucleotides matching TRBD2. This CDR3 comprises 15 residues. The V segment lost 8 bases and the J segment 6 bases; nucleotides outside the gene matches: 11. Germline V lookup: CDR1 SNHLY, CDR2 FYNNEI. In DNA, the CDR3 is TGTGCCAGCGAACGATGGGGCGGGGGGGCCAATGAGCAGTTCTTC. Translated: CASERWGGGANEQFF.

The chain is built from TRBV14 and TRBJ2-3; 12 positions match TRBD2. The J segment lost 3 bases and the V segment lost 2 bases, leaving 9 bases of the junction unmatched. CDR1 SGHDN and CDR2 FVKESK come from the germline V gene. The CDR3 is 18 residues long. CDR3 sequence reads: CASSQNPPTSGGTDTQYF. For the CDR3, the DNA is TGTGCCAGCAGCCAAAATCCCCCCACTAGCGGGGGGACAGATACGCAGTATTTT.

This clonotype has a handful of counts. V is TRBV7-8 and J is TRBJ2-2, with a tentative D call TRBD1 (5 bases). CDR3 size: 14 residues. Germline-derived CDR1 and CDR2 are SGHVS and FQNEAQ. V was clipped by 1 base and J by 7 bases, with 10 bases between them. This CDR3 reads CASSLVSRDGELFF. The CDR3 DNA is TGTGCCAGCAGCTTAGTATCCAGGGACGGGGAGCTGTTTTTT. Complete variable domain (other parts from reference TRBV7-8 and TRBJ2-2): GAGVSQSPRYKVAKRGQDVALRCDPISGHVSLFWYQQALGQGPEFLTYFQNEAQLDKSGLPSDRFFAERPEGSVSTLKIQRTQQEDSAVYLCASSLVSRDGELFFGEGSRLTVL.

The rearrangement joins TRBV6-2 or TRBV6-3 to TRBJ2-5; D tentatively reads TRBD1 or TRBD2 (5 bases each). Germline V gives CDR1 MNHEY, CDR2 SVGEGT. This CDR3 has 12 amino acids. Trimming removed 6 bases from V and 4 bases from J, with 9 bases in between. DNA of the CDR3: TGTGCCAGCAGAAAGGGACCAGAGACCCAGTACTTC. Translated, it gives CASRKGPETQYF.

This chain connects TRBV7-9 to TRBJ2-1; 9 bases match TRBD1. The J segment lost 3 bases and the V segment lost 4 bases, leaving 1 base of the junction unmatched. This CDR3 comprises 14 residues. Germline lookup yields CDR1 SEHNR and CDR2 FQNEAQ (reference sequence). In DNA form, the CDR3 reads TGTGCCAGCAGCTGGACAGGGGACTACAATGAGCAGTTCTTC. Encoded protein: CASSWTGDYNEQFF.

The V gene is TRBV3-1, the J gene TRBJ2-7; D is possibly TRBD1 or TRBD2 (5 bases each). The germline gives CDR1 LGHDT, CDR2 YNNKEL (reference sequence). V was clipped by 3 bases and J by 2 bases, with 8 bases between them. This CDR3 has 13 amino acids. The DNA of the CDR3 is TGTGCCAGCAGCCAGGGGGAACCCTACGAGCAGTACTTC. As protein: CASSQGEPYEQYF.

The chain links TRBV19 to TRBJ2-1; the D gene is possibly TRBD2 (6 bases). The CDR3 consists of 15 residues. Germline CDR1 and CDR2: LNHDA and SQIVND (reference sequence). The CDR3 DNA follows: TGTGCGAGTGCGGAGGGACCCGGGGGTCGTCATGAGCAGTTCTTC. It yields the protein CASAEGPGGRHEQFF.

J is TRBJ1-5 and V is TRBV6-2 or TRBV6-3; 7 bases are a match to TRBD1. Germline CDR1 is MNHEY and CDR2 is SVGEGT. Trimming cost V 6 bases and J 6 bases; bases outside gene matches: 14. The length of the CDR3 is 16 residues. CDR3 coding DNA: TGTGCCAGCAGACCTGCCAGGGGGGACTATTTTCAGCCCCAGCATTTT. Translating it yields CASRPARGDYFQPQHF.

J is TRBJ2-7 and V is TRBV5-1; 9 bases match TRBD1. Trimming cost V 0 bases and J 4 bases; bases outside gene matches: 5. This CDR3 is 15 amino acids long. The germline V gene encodes CDR1 SGHRS and CDR2 YFSETQ. In nucleotides, the CDR3 is TGCGCCAGCAGCTTGGAATTGGGACAGGGTTACGAGCAGTACTTC. Protein product: CASSLELGQGYEQYF.